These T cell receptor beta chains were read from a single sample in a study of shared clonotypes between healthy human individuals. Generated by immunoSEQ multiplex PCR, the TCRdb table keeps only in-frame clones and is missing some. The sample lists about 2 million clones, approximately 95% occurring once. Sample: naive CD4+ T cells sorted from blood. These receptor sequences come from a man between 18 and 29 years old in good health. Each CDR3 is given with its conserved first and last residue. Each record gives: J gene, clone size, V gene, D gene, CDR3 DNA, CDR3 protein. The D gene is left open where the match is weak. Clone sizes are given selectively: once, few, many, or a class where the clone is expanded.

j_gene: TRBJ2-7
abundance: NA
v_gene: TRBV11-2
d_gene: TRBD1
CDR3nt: TGTGCCAGCAGCTCTATCCGGGACAGGGGTTTCCACGAGCAGTACTTC
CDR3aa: CASSSIRDRGFHEQYF

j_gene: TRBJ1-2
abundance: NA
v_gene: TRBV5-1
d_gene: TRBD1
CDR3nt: TGCGCCAGCAGCTACGGACAGGGGGATGGCTACACCTTC
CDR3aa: CASSYGQGDGYTF

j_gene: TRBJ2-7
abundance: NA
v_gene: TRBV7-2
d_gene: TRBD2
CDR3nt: TGTGCCAGCAGCCTGGGAGCGGGAAAATTCTACGAGCAGTACTTC
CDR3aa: CASSLGAGKFYEQYF

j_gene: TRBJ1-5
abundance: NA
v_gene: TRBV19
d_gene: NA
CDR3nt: TGTGCCAGTAGTAAGGACCATAATCAGCCCCAGCATTTT
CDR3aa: CASSKDHNQPQHF

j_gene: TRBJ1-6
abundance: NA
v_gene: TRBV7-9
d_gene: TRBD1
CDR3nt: TGTGCCAGCAGCTTAGGAGACAGGGGTGAGTCACCCCTCCACTTT
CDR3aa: CASSLGDRGESPLHF

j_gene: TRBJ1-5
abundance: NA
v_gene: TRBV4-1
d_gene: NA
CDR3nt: TGCGCCAGCAGCCAAACTTTGGGACGGCGTAATCAGCCCCAGCATTTT
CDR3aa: CASSQTLGRRNQPQHF

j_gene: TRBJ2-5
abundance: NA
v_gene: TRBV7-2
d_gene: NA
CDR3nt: TGTGCCAGCAGCTTACAACGCCCAATTCAAGAGACCCAGTACTTC
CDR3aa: CASSLQRPIQETQYF

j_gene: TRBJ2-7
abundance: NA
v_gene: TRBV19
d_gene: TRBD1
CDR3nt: TGTGCCAGTAGTAAAGGGACAGACACTTACGAGCAGTACTTC
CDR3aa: CASSKGTDTYEQYF

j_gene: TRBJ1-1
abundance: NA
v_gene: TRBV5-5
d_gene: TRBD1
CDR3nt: TGTGCCAGCAGCTTGTTTGAACAGGGGGCCACTGAAGCTTTCTTT
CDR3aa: CASSLFEQGATEAFF

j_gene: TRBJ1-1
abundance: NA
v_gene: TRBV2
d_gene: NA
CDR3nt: TGTGCCAGCAACCGACAGATCACTGAAGCTTTCTTT
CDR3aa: CASNRQITEAFF

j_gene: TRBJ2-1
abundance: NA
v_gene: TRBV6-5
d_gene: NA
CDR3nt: TGTGCCAGCAGTTTCAAGCCACGCGATGAGCAGTTCTTC
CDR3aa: CASSFKPRDEQFF

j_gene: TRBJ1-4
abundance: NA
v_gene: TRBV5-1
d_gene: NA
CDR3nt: TGCGCCAGCAGCTCGGGACGGCTGGCAACTAATGAAAAACTGTTTTTT
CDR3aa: CASSSGRLATNEKLFF

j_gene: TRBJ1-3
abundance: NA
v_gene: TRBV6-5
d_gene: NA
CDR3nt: TGTGCCAGCACCCCGGACAGCTCTGGAAACACCATATATTTT
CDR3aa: CASTPDSSGNTIYF

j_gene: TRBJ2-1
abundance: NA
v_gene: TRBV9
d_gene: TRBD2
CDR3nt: TGTGCCAGCAGCATAACGGCGGGGGGGCCGAATGAGCAGTTCTTC
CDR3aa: CASSITAGGPNEQFF

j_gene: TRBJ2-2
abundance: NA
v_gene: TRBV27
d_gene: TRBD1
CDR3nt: TGTGCCAGCAGTTTACTCCCGGGACAGGGAGCCGGGGAGCTGTTTTTT
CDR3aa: CASSLLPGQGAGELFF

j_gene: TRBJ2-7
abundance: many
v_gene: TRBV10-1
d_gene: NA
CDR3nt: TGCGCCAGCAGTGAGGGGTTTCTCCACGAGCAGTACTTC
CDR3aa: CASSEGFLHEQYF

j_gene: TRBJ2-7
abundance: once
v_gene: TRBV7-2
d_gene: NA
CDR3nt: TGTGCCAGCAGCTTAGCTATGTTGGGCGAGCAGTACTTC
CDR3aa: CASSLAMLGEQYF

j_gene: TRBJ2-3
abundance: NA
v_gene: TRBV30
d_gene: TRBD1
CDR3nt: TGTGCCTGGAGTCAATACGGGACAGGGCCAGATACGCAGTATTTT
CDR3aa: CAWSQYGTGPDTQYF

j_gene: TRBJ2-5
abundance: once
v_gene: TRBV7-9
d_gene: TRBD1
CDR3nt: TGTGCCAGCAGCTTAAACACAGGGGGCGCGGAGACCCAGTACTTC
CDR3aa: CASSLNTGGAETQYF

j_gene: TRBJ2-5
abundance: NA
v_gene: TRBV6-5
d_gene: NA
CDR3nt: TGTGCCAGCAGTTACTTATCATTACACCTTCAAGAGACCCAGTACTTC
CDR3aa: CASSYLSLHLQETQYF

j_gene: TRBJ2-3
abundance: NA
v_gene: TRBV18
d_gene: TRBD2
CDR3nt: TGTGCCAGCTCACTACGGACTAGCGGGAGGGGTACAAGCACAGATACGCAGTATTTT
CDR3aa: CASSLRTSGRGTSTDTQYF

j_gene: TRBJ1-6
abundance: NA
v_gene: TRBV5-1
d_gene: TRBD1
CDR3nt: TGCGCCAGCCGGGACAGCTCCTATAATTCACCCCTCCACTTT
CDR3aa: CASRDSSYNSPLHF

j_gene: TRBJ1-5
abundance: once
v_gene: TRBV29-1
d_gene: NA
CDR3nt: TGCAGCGTTGGGGGGGCTGGACAGCCCCAGCATTTT
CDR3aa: CSVGGAGQPQHF

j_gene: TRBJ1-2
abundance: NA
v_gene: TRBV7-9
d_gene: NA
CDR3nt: TGTGCCAGCAGCTTCATGGGTTCTAGGAGTGGCTACACCTTC
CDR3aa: CASSFMGSRSGYTF

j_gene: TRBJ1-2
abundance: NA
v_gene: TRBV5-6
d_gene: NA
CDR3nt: TGTGCCAGCAGCTTGGATGGGTTGGGCTATGGCTACACCTTC
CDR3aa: CASSLDGLGYGYTF

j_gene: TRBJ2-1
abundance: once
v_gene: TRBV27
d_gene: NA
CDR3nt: TGTGCCAGCAGACTCCTTAGCGGTTACAATGAGCAGTTCTTC
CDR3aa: CASRLLSGYNEQFF

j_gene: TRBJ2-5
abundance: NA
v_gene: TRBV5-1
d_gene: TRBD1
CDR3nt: TGCGCCAGCAGCCGGACAGGGGGGCCTCAAGAGACCCAGTACTTC
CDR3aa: CASSRTGGPQETQYF

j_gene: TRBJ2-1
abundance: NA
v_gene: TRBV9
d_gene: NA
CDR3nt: TGTGCCAGCTCACCCGGTCAGGGCTCCTACAATGAGCAGTTCTTC
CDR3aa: CASSPGQGSYNEQFF

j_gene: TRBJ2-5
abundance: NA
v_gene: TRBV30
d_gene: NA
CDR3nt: TGTGCCTGGAGTGGGGGAGAGACCCAGTACTTC
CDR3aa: CAWSGGETQYF

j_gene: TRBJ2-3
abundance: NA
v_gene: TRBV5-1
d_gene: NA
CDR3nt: TGCGCCAGCAGCTTGGTCCTTGCGGATACGCAGTATTTT
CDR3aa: CASSLVLADTQYF

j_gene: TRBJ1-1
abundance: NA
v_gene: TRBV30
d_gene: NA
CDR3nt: TGTGCCTGGGCCCGGGGTGAAGCTTTCTTT
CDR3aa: CAWARGEAFF

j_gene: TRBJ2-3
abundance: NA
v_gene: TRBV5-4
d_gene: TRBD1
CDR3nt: TGTGCCAGCAGCGGGGGGACAGGGGGCTACGATACGCAGTATTTT
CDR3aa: CASSGGTGGYDTQYF

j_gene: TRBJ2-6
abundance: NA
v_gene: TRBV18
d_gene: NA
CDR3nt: TGTGCCAGCTCACCTCAGGCCTCTGGGGCCAACGTCCTGACTTTC
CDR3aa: CASSPQASGANVLTF

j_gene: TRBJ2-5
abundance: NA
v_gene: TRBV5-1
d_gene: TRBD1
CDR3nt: TGCGCCAGCAGCTTAGGATACAGGGGTTCGGACCGAGAGACCCAGTACTTC
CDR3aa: CASSLGYRGSDRETQYF

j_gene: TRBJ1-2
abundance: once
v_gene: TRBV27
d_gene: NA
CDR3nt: TGTGCCAGCAGTTTAGCCGCCCGAGTCCTTGGAGGCTACACCTTC
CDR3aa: CASSLAARVLGGYTF

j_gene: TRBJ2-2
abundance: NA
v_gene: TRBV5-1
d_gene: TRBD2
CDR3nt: TGCGCCAGCAGCTCGCTAGCGGGGCTTGACACCGGGGAGCTGTTTTTT
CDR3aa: CASSSLAGLDTGELFF

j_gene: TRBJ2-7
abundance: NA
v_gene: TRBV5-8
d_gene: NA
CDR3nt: TGTGCCAGCAGCTCAGGCCGCGGTAAGAGAGAGGAGCAGTACTTC
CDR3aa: CASSSGRGKREEQYF

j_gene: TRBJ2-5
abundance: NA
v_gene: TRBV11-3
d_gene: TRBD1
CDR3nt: TGTGCCAGCAGCCCCTCGGGACAGAGACAAGAGACCCAGTACTTC
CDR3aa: CASSPSGQRQETQYF

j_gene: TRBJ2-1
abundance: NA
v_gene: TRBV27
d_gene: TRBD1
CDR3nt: TGTGCCAGCAGTTTAGAAGGGACAGAGTACAATGAGCAGTTCTTC
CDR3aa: CASSLEGTEYNEQFF

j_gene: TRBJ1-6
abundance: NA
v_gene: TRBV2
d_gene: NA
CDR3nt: TGTGCCACCAACGACAGATTTGCACCCCTCCACTTT
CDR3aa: CATNDRFAPLHF

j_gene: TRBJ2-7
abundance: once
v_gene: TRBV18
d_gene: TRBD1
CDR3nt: TGTGCCAGCTCACCCGGGACAGGCCTTGAGCAGTACTTC
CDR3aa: CASSPGTGLEQYF

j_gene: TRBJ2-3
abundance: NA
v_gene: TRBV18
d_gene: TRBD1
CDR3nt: TGTGCCAGCTCACTACAGGACAGGGGCACCGATACGCAGTATTTT
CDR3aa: CASSLQDRGTDTQYF

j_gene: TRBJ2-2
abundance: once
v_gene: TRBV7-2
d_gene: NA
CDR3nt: TGTGCCAGCAGCCCCGGGGTAGCGAACACCGGGGAGCTGTTTTTT
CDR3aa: CASSPGVANTGELFF

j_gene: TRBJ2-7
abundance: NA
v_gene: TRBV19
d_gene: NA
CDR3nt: TGTGCCAGTAGTAGGGGGACACTACCCCCCGAGCAGTACTTC
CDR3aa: CASSRGTLPPEQYF

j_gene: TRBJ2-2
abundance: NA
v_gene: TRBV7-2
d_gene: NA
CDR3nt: TGTGCCAGCAGCCGGAGGCTGGGCGGGGAGCTGTTTTTT
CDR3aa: CASSRRLGGELFF

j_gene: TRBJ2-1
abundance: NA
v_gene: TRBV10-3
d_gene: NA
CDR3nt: TGTGCCATCAGTGACCCTAGCATCAATGAGCAGTTCTTC
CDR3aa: CAISDPSINEQFF

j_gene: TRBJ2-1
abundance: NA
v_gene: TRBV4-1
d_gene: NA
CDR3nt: TGCGCCAGCAGCCTATCACCCGTGACGGGGACCATCCAAAATGAGCAGTTCTTC
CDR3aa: CASSLSPVTGTIQNEQFF

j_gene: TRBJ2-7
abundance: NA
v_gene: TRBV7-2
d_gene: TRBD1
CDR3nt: TGTGCCAGCAGCTCAGTGGACAGGTACTACGAGCAGTACTTC
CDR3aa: CASSSVDRYYEQYF

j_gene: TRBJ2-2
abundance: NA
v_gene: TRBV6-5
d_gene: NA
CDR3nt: TGTGCCAGCATCAATCTGGGGGGCACCGGGGAGCTGTTTTTT
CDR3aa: CASINLGGTGELFF

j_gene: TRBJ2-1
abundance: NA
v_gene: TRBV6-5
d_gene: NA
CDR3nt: TGTGCCAGCAGATCGCGCGATGAGCAGTTCTTC
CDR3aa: CASRSRDEQFF

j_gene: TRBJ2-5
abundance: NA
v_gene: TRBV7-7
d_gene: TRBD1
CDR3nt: TGTGCTAGCAGCTCCCCTCGGGACAGGGGAATGGTCTACTTC
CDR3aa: CASSSPRDRGMVYF

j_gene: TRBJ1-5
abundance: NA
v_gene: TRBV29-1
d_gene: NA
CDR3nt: TGCAGTGCTATTCTCCAGGGTTCGGAGGGCAATCAGCCCCAGCATTTT
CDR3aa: CSAILQGSEGNQPQHF

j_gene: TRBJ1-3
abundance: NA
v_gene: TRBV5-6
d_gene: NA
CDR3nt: TGTGCCAGCAGCTTGTTCCCAGACCTCTCTGGAAACACCATATATTTT
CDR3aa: CASSLFPDLSGNTIYF